A selection of T cell receptor beta chains follows, all from one sample in a study of liver allograft versus peripheral blood T cells. TCRdb reprocessed the reads via MiXCR and lists one record per CDR3 protein. Of 1,000 to 1,500 distinct CDR3 sequences in the sample, around 11% were seen once. The receptors come from a human patient who had a liver transplant. Some T cells could come from the graft donor. Both conserved end residues are part of each CDR3. Fields, in order: J gene, D gene, V gene, clone size, CDR3 protein, CDR3 DNA. A D gene is named only where the DNA matches it firmly. A row's size may be missing; if present it is once, few, many or a size class.

TRBJ1-1	TRBD1	TRBV12-3/TRBV12-4	few	CASSLGTGKTEAFF	TGTGCCAGCAGTTTGGGGACAGGAAAAACTGAAGCTTTCTTT
TRBJ1-2	NA	TRBV20-1	large	CSAGRYTF	TGCAGTGCAGGCCGCTACACCTTC
TRBJ2-7	TRBD1	TRBV27	large	CASSLRQGPYEQYF	TGTGCCAGCAGTCTACGACAGGGTCCCTACGAGCAGTACTTC
TRBJ1-6	NA	TRBV30	medium-sized	CAWSTPWGSSYNSPLHF	TGTGCCTGGAGTACCCCGTGGGGGAGCTCCTATAATTCACCCCTCCACTTT
TRBJ2-7	TRBD2	TRBV7-2	medium-sized	CASSLLAGDMEQYF	TGTGCCAGCAGCTTACTAGCGGGGGACATGGAGCAGTACTTC
TRBJ2-1	NA	TRBV6-5	large	CASSSPGQDEQFF	TGTGCCAGCAGTTCTCCGGGGCAGGATGAGCAGTTCTTC
TRBJ1-3	NA	TRBV6-6	large	CASSPTGISGNTIYF	TGTGCCAGCAGTCCGACCGGTATTTCTGGAAACACCATATATTTT
TRBJ1-5	NA	TRBV5-6	medium-sized	CASSRDGFQPQHF	TGTGCCAGCAGCCGGGACGGGTTTCAGCCCCAGCATTTT
TRBJ1-2	NA	TRBV27	large	CARWGGYTF	TGTGCCAGATGGGGGGGCTACACCTTC
TRBJ2-5	NA	TRBV7-9	medium-sized	CASSLGRETQYF	TGTGCCAGCAGCTTAGGGAGAGAGACCCAGTACTTC
TRBJ2-1	TRBD2	TRBV11-1	medium-sized	CASSSFLAGERVEQFF	TGTGCCAGCAGCTCATTCTTAGCGGGAGAGCGGGTTGAGCAGTTCTTC
TRBJ2-7	TRBD1	TRBV27	NA	CASSDRVSYEQYF	TGTGCCAGCTCTGACAGGGTCTCCTACGAGCAGTACTTC
TRBJ2-7	NA	TRBV19	medium-sized	CASSIRGYPYEQYF	TGTGCCAGTAGTATTCGAGGCTATCCCTACGAGCAGTACTTC
TRBJ2-2	NA	TRBV6-2/TRBV6-3	NA	CASRPQGAGELFF	TGTGCCAGCAGACCACAGGGCGCCGGGGAGCTGTTTTTT
TRBJ2-1	NA	TRBV19	large	CASSSQLASYNEQFF	TGTGCCAGTAGTAGCCAACTCGCTTCCTACAATGAGCAGTTCTTC
TRBJ1-5	NA	TRBV20-1	large	CSAGPSYQPQHF	TGCAGTGCTGGGCCCTCTTATCAGCCCCAGCATTTT
TRBJ2-7	TRBD2	TRBV28	large	CASTRPGLFYEQYF	TGTGCCAGCACCAGACCGGGACTATTCTACGAGCAGTACTTC
TRBJ1-6	NA	TRBV27	large	CASSSYNSPLHF	TGTGCCAGCAGCTCCTATAATTCACCCCTCCACTTT
TRBJ1-5	TRBD1	TRBV6-2/TRBV6-3	NA	CASSYGTGGLDQPQHF	TGTGCCAGCAGTTACGGGACAGGGGGCTTGGATCAGCCCCAGCATTTT
TRBJ1-6	TRBD1	TRBV29-1	large	CSVAMDRGSPLHF	TGCAGCGTTGCAATGGACAGGGGATCACCCCTCCACTTT
TRBJ2-2	NA	TRBV6-5	once	CASSYSPASGRSSTGELFF	TGTGCCAGCAGTTACTCCCCAGCGTCGGGGCGGTCAAGCACCGGGGAGCTGTTTTTT
TRBJ1-2	TRBD1	TRBV6-6	NA	CASSYGTGGSYGYTF	TGTGCCAGCAGTTACGGGACAGGGGGAAGCTATGGCTACACCTTC